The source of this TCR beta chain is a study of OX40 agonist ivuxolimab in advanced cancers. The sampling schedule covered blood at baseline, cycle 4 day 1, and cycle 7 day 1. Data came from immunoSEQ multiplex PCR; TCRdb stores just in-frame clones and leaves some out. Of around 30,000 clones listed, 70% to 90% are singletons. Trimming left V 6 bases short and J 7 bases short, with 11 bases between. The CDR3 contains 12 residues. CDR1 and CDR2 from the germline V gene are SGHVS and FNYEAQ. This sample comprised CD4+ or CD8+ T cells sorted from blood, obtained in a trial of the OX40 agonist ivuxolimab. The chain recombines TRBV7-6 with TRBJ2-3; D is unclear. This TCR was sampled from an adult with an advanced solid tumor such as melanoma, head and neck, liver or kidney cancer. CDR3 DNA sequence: TGTGCCAGCAGTCCTTTGGAGTATACGCAGTATTTT. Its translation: CASSPLEYTQYF.